A single sample gave rise to the 18 T cell receptor beta chains below, sequenced in a study of cytomegalovirus exposure and HLA in healthy donors. The assay was immunoSEQ multiplex PCR, and TCRdb's table has in-frame clones only and misses some. Of over 200,000 clones in the sample, around 88% were seen once. Sequencing was carried out using PBMCs. The receptors were gathered from a woman aged 18-29 years in good health and CMV-seronegative.

V and J are TRBV5-5 and TRBJ2-7, with a weak D call TRBD1 (6 bases). The CDR3 runs to 15 residues. From germline, CDR1 is SGHKS and CDR2 YYEKEE (reference sequence). The germline V and J ends were trimmed by 0 bases and 4 bases, with 14 bases remaining between them. The CDR3 region has the DNA TGTGCCAGCAGCTTGGTTCAGGGGCGCAATTACGAGCAGTACTTC. Protein product: CASSLVQGRNYEQYF.

The gene calls are TRBV4-3 and TRBJ2-1, with 9 bases fitting TRBD2. CDR3 length equals 15 residues. With 3 bases clipped from V and 5 bases from J, the junction kept 5 bases outside the gene matches. Germline V gene sequence: CDR1 LGHNA, CDR2 YSLEER. CDR3 sequence (DNA): TGCGCCAGCAGCCAGAGGCTAGCGGGGCACAATGAGCAGTTCTTC. The encoded protein is CASSQRLAGHNEQFF.

The chain has TRBV15 and TRBJ2-3; 9 nucleotides match TRBD1. Germline V CDR1 and CDR2: LNHNV, YYDKDF (reference sequence). The CDR3 totals 16 residues. Germline trimming cut 3 bases from V and 2 bases from J; bases unmatched to any gene: 6. CDR3 in amino acids: CATSSPGQGYTDTQYF. CDR3 bases: TGTGCCACCAGCAGCCCGGGACAGGGATACACAGATACGCAGTATTTT.

V and J are TRBV27 and TRBJ2-7; 8 bases match TRBD2. Trimming at V came to 8 bases and at J to 5 bases, leaving 8 bases not matched to a gene. Germline CDR1 MNHEY, CDR2 SMNVEV (reference sequence). CDR3 length: 13 amino acids. The CDR3 DNA is TGTGCCAGCGGCCGGGGCGGGAGGAACGAGCAGTACTTC. It translates to CASGRGGRNEQYF.

The chain carries TRBV28 and TRBJ1-2; perhaps TRBD1 as D (5 bases). CDR3 length: 13 residues. Trimming took 7 bases from V and 4 from J, leaving 13 bases between them. Looked up from germline, CDR1 is MDHEN and CDR2 is SYDVKM. CDR3 amino acids: CASIRAGTYGYTF. CDR3 DNA: TGTGCCAGCATCAGGGCGGGGACCTATGGCTACACCTTC.

The chain combines TRBV28 with TRBJ1-2; 7 nucleotides line up with TRBD1. With V trimmed by 7 bases and J by 7 bases, 9 bases remained unmatched. Germline V lookup: CDR1 MDHEN, CDR2 SYDVKM. This CDR3 comprises 13 residues. CDR3 bases: TGTGCCAGCACAACAGGGGTACTCGGTGGCTACACCTTC. The encoded protein is CASTTGVLGGYTF.

This clone has just one count. The rearrangement joins TRBV7-9 to TRBJ2-3; D perhaps matches TRBD2 (6 bases). Germline assignment: CDR1 SEHNR and CDR2 FQNEAQ (reference sequence). Trimming stripped 4 bases from V and 6 bases from J, with 11 bases between. The CDR3 contains 13 residues. The CDR3 spells CASSSVGGDTQYF. The CDR3 DNA reads as TGTGCCAGCAGCTCCGTTGGGGGGGATACGCAGTATTTT.

V is TRBV10-1 and J is TRBJ2-1; D call uncertain. This CDR3 region has 13 residues. The V gene's germline CDR1 is WNHNN and CDR2 SYGVQD (reference sequence). V was clipped by 3 bases and J by 3 bases, with 6 bases between them. The CDR3 coding sequence is TGCGCCAGCAGTGACCTCCTCTACAATGAGCAGTTCTTC. Amino acid sequence: CASSDLLYNEQFF.

The genes are TRBV7-9 and TRBJ1-4, with no clear D. The V gene's germline CDR1 is SEHNR and CDR2 FQNEAQ (reference sequence). Trimming took off 4 bases at V and 0 bases at J, with 18 bases between the two ends. The CDR3 sequence is 18 residues long. The chain's CDR3 is CASSSTEGRSATNEKLFF. The CDR3 bases are TGTGCCAGCAGCTCCACCGAGGGTAGGAGTGCAACTAATGAAAAACTGTTTTTT.

The genes are TRBV28 and TRBJ1-2, with 9 bases matching TRBD1. From germline, CDR1 is MDHEN and CDR2 SYDVKM. J was trimmed by 4 bases and V by 5 bases; bases with no gene match: 20. The CDR3 totals 19 residues. CDR3 protein: CASSRHLLTRQGVTYGYTF. The CDR3 DNA follows: TGTGCCAGCAGTCGGCACTTACTTACTAGACAGGGGGTCACCTATGGCTACACCTTC.

The CDR3 reads CASSDSSGTGYTF. CDR3 in DNA: TGTGCCAGCAGTGACTCCTCGGGAACTGGCTACACCTTC. The gene calls are TRBV6-1 and TRBJ1-2; D gene ambiguous. The V end was cut by 3 bases, the J end by 7 bases, with 12 bases between. Germline V gene lookup returns CDR1 MNHNS and CDR2 SASEGT. This CDR3 spans 13 amino acids.

This clone was found once. This chain connects TRBV6-7 to TRBJ1-1; 7 bases match TRBD1. TRBV6-7 is labeled an ORF, and its function is uncertain. The V segment lost 8 bases and the J segment 1 base; nucleotides outside the gene matches: 13. There are 16 residues in the CDR3. CDR3 DNA sequence: TGTGCCAGCCCTTCTAACAGGGGCCGCCCGAACACTGAAGCTTTCTTT. Protein: CASPSNRGRPNTEAFF.

V is TRBV2 and J is TRBJ2-1, with TRBD2 matching over 12 bases. Germline CDR1 reads SNHLY; CDR2 reads FYNNEI. CDR3 length: 16 residues. V dropped 2 bases and J dropped 5; count of bases not matched to a gene: 4. CDR3 bases: TGTGCCAGCAGTGAACTAGCGGGAGGGCCGGACAATGAGCAGTTCTTC. This codes for CASSELAGGPDNEQFF.

This chain connects TRBV5-1 to TRBJ2-5, with D possibly being TRBD1 (6 bases). Per the germline V gene, CDR1 is SGHRS and CDR2 is YFSETQ. Deletions cut 4 bases from V and 5 bases from J, with 15 bases between. This CDR3 is built from 14 residues. CDR3 amino acids: CASSTPGEWETQYF. The CDR3 DNA follows: TGCGCCAGCAGCACTCCAGGGGAATGGGAGACCCAGTACTTC.

The V gene is TRBV2, the J gene TRBJ2-1, with 8 positions matching TRBD1. Losses at the gene ends were 10 bases for V and 7 bases for J; bases not matched to a gene: 15. CDR3 length: 15 amino acids. Germline V gives CDR1 SNHLY, CDR2 FYNNEI. CDR3: CAINWGQAISNEQFF. The CDR3 coding sequence is TGTGCCATCAATTGGGGACAGGCTATATCGAATGAGCAGTTCTTC.

The chain couples TRBV27 to TRBJ2-7; D call uncertain. V lost 3 bases to trimming and J lost 5 bases, with 11 bases between them. The CDR3 consists of 13 residues. The germline V gene encodes CDR1 MNHEY and CDR2 SMNVEV (reference sequence). The CDR3 DNA reads as TGTGCCAGCAGTTTGGGCAGGTGGGACGAGCAGTACTTC. It codes for CASSLGRWDEQYF.

The CDR3 DNA follows: TGTGCCAGCAGCATTACAGGGGACACTGAAGCTTTCTTT. Protein: CASSITGDTEAFF. The chain is built from TRBV7-8 and TRBJ1-1, with 7 nucleotides matching TRBD1. The junction had 3 bases not matched to a gene; V was cut back by 5 bases and J by 3 bases. This CDR3 spans 13 amino acids. CDR1 is SGHVS and CDR2 is FQNEAQ in the germline V gene.

This clone was observed a single time. The chain employs TRBV7-2 and TRBJ1-3, with 10 bases lining up with TRBD1. The J segment lost 0 bases and the V segment lost 6 bases, leaving 2 bases of the junction unmatched. In germline, CDR1 is SGHTA, CDR2 FQGNSA. This CDR3 has 15 residues. The DNA of the CDR3 is TGTGCCAGCAGTCGGGACAGGGGCTCTGGAAACACCATATATTTT. Encoded protein: CASSRDRGSGNTIYF.